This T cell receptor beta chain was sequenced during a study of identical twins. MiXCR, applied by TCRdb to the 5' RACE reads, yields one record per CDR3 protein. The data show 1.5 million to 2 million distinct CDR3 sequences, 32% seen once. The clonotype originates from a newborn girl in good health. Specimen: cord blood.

Written as DNA, the CDR3 is TGTGCCAGCAGCGTAGGCCCGGGGGGCAGCTCCTACAATGAGCAGTTCTTC. This sequence encodes CASSVGPGGSSYNEQFF. V is TRBV9 and J is TRBJ2-1, with D perhaps matching TRBD2 (7 bases). The CDR3 spans 17 residues. The V end was cut by 0 bases, the J end by 0 bases, with 13 bases between. CDR1 and CDR2 (germline): SGDLS, YYNGEE.